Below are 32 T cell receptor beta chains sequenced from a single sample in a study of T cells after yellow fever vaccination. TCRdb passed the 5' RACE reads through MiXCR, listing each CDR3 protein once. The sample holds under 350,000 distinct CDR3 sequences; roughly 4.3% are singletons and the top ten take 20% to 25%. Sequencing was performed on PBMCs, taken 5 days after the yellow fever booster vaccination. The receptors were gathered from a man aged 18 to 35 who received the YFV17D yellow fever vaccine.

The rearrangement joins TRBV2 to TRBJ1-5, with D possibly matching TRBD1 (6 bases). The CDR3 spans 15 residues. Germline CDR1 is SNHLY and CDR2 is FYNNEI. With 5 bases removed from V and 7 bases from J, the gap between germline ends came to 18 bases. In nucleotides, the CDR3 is TGTGCCAGCAGTTCAATACAGGGTGTTGTACAGCCCCAGCATTTT. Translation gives CASSSIQGVVQPQHF. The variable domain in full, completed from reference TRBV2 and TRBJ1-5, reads EPEVTQTPSHQVTQMGQEVILRCVPISNHLYFYWYRQILGQKVEFLVSFYNNEISEKSEIFDDQFSVERPDGSNFTLKIRSTKLEDSAMYFCASSSIQGVVQPQHFGDGTRLSIL.

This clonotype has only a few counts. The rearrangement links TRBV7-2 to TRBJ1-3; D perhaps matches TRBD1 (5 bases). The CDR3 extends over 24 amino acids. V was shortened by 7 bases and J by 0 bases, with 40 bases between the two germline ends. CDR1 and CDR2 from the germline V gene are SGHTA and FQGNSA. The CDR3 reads CASTGGIPGGGPFTPPSSGNTIYF. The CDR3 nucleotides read TGTGCCAGCACCGGGGGGATTCCAGGAGGAGGGCCTTTTACACCGCCGAGCTCTGGAAACACCATATATTTT.

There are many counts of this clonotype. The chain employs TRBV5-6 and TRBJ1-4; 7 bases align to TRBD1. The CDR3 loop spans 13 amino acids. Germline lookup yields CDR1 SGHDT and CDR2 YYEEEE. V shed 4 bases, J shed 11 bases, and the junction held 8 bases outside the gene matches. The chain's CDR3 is CASSSTGAGKLFF. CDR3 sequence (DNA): TGTGCCAGCAGCAGTACAGGGGCCGGTAAACTGTTTTTT. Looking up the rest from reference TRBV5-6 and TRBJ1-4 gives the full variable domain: DAGVTQSPTHLIKTRGQQVTLRCSPKSGHDTVSWYQQALGQGPQFIFQYYEEEERQRGNFPDRFSGHQFPNYSSELNVNALLLGDSALYLCASSSTGAGKLFFGSGTQLSVL.

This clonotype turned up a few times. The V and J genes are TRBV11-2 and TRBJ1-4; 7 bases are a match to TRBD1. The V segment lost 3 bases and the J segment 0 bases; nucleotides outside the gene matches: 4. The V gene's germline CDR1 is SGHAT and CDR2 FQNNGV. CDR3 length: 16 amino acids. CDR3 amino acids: CASSFRGEPTNEKLFF. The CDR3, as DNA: TGTGCCAGCAGCTTCAGGGGGGAACCAACTAATGAAAAACTGTTTTTT. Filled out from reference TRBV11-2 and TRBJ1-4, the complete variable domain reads EAGVAQSPRYKIIEKRQSVAFWCNPISGHATLYWYQQILGQGPKLLIQFQNNGVVDDSQLPKDRFSAERLKGVDSTLKIQPAKLEDSAVYLCASSFRGEPTNEKLFFGSGTQLSVL.

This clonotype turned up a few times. DNA of the CDR3: TGCGCCAGCAGCTTGGCCCCGGGACAGGGGAGAACAGAGACCCAGTACTTC. It specifies CASSLAPGQGRTETQYF. The chain couples TRBV5-1 to TRBJ2-5; 10 nucleotides align to TRBD1. Germline CDR1 is SGHRS and CDR2 is YFSETQ. The CDR3 extends over 17 amino acids. V lost 0 bases, J lost 4 bases, and 9 bases stayed unmatched.

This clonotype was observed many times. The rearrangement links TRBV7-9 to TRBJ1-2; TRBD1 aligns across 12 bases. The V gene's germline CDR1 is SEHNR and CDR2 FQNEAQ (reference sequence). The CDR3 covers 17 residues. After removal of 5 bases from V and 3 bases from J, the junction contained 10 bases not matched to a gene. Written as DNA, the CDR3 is TGTGCCAGCAGCCCTGGGGACAGGGGGCGTGCGGACTATGGCTACACCTTC. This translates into CASSPGDRGRADYGYTF.

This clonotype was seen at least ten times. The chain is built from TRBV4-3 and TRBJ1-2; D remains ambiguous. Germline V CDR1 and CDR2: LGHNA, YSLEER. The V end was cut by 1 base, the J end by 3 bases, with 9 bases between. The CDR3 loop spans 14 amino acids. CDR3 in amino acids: CASSQVATDYGYTF. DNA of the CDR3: TGCGCCAGCAGCCAAGTCGCCACTGACTATGGCTACACCTTC.

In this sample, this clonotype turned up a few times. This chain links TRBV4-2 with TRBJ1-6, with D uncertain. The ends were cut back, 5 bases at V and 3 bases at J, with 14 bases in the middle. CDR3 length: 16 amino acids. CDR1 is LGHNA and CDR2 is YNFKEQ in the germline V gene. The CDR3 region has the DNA TGTGCCAGCAGCTCCGAGGTGCGTCTCTATAATTCACCCCTCCACTTT. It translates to CASSSEVRLYNSPLHF.

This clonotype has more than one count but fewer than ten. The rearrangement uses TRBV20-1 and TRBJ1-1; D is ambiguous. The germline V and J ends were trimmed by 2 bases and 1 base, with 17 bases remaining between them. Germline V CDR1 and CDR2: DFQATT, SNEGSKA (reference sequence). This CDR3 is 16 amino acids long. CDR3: CSARTSGRRGNTEAFF. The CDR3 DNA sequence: TGCAGTGCTAGAACGTCCGGGAGACGGGGGAACACTGAAGCTTTCTTT.

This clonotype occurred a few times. The CDR3 reads CSASPGQGMGELFF. DNA for the CDR3: TGCAGTGCTAGTCCGGGACAGGGGATGGGGGAGCTGTTTTTT. The gene calls are TRBV20-1 and TRBJ2-2; 10 bases map to TRBD1. Looked up from germline, CDR1 is DFQATT and CDR2 is SNEGSKA (reference sequence). J lost 8 bases, V lost 3 bases, and 6 bases had no gene match. There are 14 residues in the CDR3.

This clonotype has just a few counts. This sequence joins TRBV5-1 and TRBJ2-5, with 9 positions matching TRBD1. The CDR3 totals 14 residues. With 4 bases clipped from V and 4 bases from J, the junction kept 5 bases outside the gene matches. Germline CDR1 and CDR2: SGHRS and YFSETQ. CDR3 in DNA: TGCGCCAGCAGCCCAGGACAGGGGATAGAGACCCAGTACTTC. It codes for CASSPGQGIETQYF. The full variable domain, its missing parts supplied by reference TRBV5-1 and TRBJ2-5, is KAGVTQTPRYLIKTRGQQVTLSCSPISGHRSVSWYQQTPGQGLQFLFEYFSETQRNKGNFPGRFSGRQFSNSRSEMNVSTLELGDSALYLCASSPGQGIETQYFGPGTRLLVL.

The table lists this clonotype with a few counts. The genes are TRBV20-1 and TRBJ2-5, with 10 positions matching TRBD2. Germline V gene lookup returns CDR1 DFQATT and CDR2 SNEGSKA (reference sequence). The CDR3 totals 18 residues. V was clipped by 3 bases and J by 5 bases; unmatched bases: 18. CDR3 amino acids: CSASQRWMASGGMETQYF. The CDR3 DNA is TGCAGTGCTAGCCAGAGGTGGATGGCTAGCGGGGGAATGGAGACCCAGTACTTC.

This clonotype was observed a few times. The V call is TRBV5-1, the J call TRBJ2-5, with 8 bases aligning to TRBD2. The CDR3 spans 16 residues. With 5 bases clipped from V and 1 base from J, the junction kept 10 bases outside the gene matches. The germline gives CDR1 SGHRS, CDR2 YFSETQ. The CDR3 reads CASRRSGTRGQETQYF. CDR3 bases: TGCGCCAGCAGAAGATCCGGGACTAGAGGCCAAGAGACCCAGTACTTC.

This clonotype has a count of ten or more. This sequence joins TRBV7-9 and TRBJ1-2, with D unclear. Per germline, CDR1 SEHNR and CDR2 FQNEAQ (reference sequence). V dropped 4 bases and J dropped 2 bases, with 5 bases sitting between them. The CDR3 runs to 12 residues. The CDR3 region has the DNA TGTGCCAGCAGCTATATCAACTATGGCTACACCTTC. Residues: CASSYINYGYTF.

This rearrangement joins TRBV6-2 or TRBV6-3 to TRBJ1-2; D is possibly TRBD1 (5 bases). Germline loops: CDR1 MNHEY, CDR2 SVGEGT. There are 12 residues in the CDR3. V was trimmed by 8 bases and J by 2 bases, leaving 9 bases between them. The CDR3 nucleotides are TGTGCCAGCCACCGGGGCAACTATGGCTACACCTTC. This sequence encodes CASHRGNYGYTF.

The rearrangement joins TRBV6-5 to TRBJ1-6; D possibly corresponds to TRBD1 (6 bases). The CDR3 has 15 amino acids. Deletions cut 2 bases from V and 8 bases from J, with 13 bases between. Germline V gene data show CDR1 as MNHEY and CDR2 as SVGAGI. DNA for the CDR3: TGTGCCAGCAGTTACGGTCACAGGGCTGATTCACCCCTCCACTTT. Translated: CASSYGHRADSPLHF.

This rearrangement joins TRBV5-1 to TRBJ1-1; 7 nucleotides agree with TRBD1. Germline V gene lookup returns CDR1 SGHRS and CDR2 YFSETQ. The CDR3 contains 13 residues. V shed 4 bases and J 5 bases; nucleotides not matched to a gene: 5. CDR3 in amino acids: CASSRDRVTEAFF. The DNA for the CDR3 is TGCGCCAGCAGCCGTGACAGGGTAACTGAAGCTTTCTTT.

The CDR3 coding sequence is TGTGCCTGGACGTCTAATAGCGGGGGAGATCGGTGGACGCAGTATTTT. Amino acids: CAWTSNSGGDRWTQYF. This sequence joins TRBV30 and TRBJ2-3; 9 bases align to TRBD2. After removal of 4 bases from V and 9 bases from J, the junction contained 17 bases not matched to a gene. This CDR3 contains 16 residues. The germline CDR1 and CDR2 sequences are GTSNPN and SVGIG (reference sequence).

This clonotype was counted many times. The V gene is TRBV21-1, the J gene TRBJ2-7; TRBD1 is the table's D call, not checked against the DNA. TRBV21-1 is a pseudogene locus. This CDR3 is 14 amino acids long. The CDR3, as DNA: TGTGCCAGCAGCAGCCCCCGGGACGGCTACGAGCAGTACGTC. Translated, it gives CASSSPRDGYEQYV.

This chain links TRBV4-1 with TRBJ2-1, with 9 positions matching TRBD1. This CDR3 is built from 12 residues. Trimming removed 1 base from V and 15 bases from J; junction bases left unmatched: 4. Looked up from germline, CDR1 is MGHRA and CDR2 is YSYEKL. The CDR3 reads CASSQGTGASFF. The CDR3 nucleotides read TGCGCCAGCAGCCAAGGGACAGGGGCTTCGTTCTTC.

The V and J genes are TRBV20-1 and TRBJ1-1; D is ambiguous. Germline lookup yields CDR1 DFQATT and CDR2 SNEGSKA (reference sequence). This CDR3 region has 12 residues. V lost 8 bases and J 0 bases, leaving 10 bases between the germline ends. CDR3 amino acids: CSFLAVNTEAFF. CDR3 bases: TGCAGTTTTTTGGCCGTGAACACTGAAGCTTTCTTT.

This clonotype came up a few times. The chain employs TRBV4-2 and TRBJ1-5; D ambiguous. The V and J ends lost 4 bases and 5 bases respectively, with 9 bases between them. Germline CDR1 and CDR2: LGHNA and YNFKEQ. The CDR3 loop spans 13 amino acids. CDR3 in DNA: TGTGCCAGCAGCCGTGGCGGGGATCAGCCCCAGCATTTT. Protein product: CASSRGGDQPQHF.

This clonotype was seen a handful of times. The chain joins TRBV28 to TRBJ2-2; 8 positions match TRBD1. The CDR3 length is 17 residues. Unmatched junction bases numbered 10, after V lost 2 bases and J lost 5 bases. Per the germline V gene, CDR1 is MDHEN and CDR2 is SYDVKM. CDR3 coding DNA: TGTGCCAGCAGTTTAAGTCCGGGACAGGATATTACCGGGGAGCTGTTTTTT. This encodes CASSLSPGQDITGELFF.

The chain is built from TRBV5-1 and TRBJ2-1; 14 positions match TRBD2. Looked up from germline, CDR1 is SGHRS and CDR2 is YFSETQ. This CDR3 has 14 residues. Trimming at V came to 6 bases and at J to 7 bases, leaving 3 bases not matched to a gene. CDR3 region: CASTRTSGGNEQFF. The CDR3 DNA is TGCGCCAGCACCAGGACTAGCGGGGGGAATGAGCAGTTCTTC. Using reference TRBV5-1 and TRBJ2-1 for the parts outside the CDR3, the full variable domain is KAGVTQTPRYLIKTRGQQVTLSCSPISGHRSVSWYQQTPGQGLQFLFEYFSETQRNKGNFPGRFSGRQFSNSRSEMNVSTLELGDSALYLCASTRTSGGNEQFFGPGTRLTVL.

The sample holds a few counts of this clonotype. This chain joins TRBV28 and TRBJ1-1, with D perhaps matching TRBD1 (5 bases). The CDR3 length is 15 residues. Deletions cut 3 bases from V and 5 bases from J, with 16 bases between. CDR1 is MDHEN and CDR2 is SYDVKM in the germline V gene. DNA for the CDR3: TGTGCCAGCAGTTTCGGGTCGGGGGGGGTTACTGAAGCTTTCTTT. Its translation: CASSFGSGGVTEAFF.

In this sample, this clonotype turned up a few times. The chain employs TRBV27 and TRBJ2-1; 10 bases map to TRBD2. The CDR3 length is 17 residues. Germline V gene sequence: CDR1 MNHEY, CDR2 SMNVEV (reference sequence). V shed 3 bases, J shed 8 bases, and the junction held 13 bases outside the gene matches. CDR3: CASSLIAASGGFDEQFF. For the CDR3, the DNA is TGTGCCAGCAGTTTGATCGCAGCTAGCGGGGGTTTCGATGAGCAGTTCTTC.

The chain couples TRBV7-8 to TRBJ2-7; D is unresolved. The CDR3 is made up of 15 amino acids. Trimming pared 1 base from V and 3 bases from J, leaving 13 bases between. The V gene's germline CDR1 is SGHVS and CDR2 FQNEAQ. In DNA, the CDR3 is TGTGCCAGCAGCTTAGGGCAGGCCTTGGGCTACGAGCAGTACTTC. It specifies CASSLGQALGYEQYF.

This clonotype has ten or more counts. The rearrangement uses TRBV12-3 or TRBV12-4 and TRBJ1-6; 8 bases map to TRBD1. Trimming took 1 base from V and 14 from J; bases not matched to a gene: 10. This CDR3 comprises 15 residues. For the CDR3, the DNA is TGTGCCAGCAGTTTAGTACCAGGGGGCTGGGGATCCCTCCACTTT. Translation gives CASSLVPGGWGSLHF.

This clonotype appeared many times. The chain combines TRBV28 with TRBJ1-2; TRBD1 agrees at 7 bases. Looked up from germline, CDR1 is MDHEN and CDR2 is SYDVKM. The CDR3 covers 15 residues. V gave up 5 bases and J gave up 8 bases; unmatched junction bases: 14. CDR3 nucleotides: TGTGCCAGCAGTCTCAGGGACAGCGGGGCATGGGGCTACACCTTC. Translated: CASSLRDSGAWGYTF.

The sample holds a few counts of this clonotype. CDR3 protein: CSAHNPDRGTGELFF. The CDR3 region has the DNA TGCAGTGCTCACAACCCGGACAGGGGAACCGGGGAGCTGTTTTTT. The chain combines TRBV20-1 with TRBJ2-2; 9 bases map to TRBD1. The CDR3 covers 15 residues. Germline CDR1 reads DFQATT; CDR2 reads SNEGSKA (reference sequence). Trimming removed 5 bases from V and 5 bases from J; junction bases left unmatched: 9.

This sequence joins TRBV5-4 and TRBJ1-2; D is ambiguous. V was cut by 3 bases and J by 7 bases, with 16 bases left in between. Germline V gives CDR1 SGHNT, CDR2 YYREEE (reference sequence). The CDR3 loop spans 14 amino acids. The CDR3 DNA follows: TGTGCCAGCAGCTGGCAGCACGGGAGCCTTGGCTACACCTTC. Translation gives CASSWQHGSLGYTF. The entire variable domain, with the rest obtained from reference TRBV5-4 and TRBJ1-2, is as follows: ETGVTQSPTHLIKTRGQQVTLRCSSQSGHNTVSWYQQALGQGPQFIFQYYREEENGRGNFPPRFSGLQFPNYSSELNVNALELDDSALYLCASSWQHGSLGYTFGSGTRLTVV.

CDR3 loop: CASRNRQGAEAFF. CDR3 DNA: TGTGCCAGCAGAAATAGACAGGGGGCTGAAGCTTTCTTT. The chain carries TRBV6-5 and TRBJ1-1; the match to TRBD1 covers 9 bases. Germline CDR1 is MNHEY and CDR2 is SVGAGI. Trimming at V came to 6 bases and at J to 6 bases, leaving 5 bases not matched to a gene. CDR3 length: 13 residues.